This record concerns one TCR beta chain sequence. V was trimmed by 1 base and J by 8 bases, leaving 8 bases between them. CDR1 is LNHDA and CDR2 is SQIVND in the germline V gene (reference sequence). The CDR3 extends over 12 amino acids. This entry belongs to a study of blood T cell repertoires in COVID-19. Overall study: Spain, Italy and the United States supplied samples that represented acute and convalescent COVID-19. T cells, B-cell-depleted T cells, or PBMCs supplied cDNA or gDNA.

Authors' analysis steps: Nucleated cell counts were estimated from reference gene primer amplification. Sequenced by immunoSEQ multiplex PCR; TCRdb stores in-frame clones only, minus some. The V and J calls and clone size are taken from that table; D and trimming were inferred from the DNA. This sample has fewer than 15,000 clones, with roughly 76% found just once. The sequenced material came from peripheral blood. The receptor comes from a human donor in a cohort sampled during active COVID-19. This chain links TRBV19 with TRBJ1-2; D remains unclear. CDR3 in amino acids: CASSIASQGYTF. In DNA form, the CDR3 reads TGTGCCAGTAGTATAGCCAGTCAGGGCTACACCTTC.